The source of this T cell receptor (beta chain) is a study of cytomegalovirus exposure and HLA in healthy donors. Study-wide findings and caveats: The authors confirmed in vitro that three CMV-associated chains were specific for CMV antigens. Sequencing likely produced, as an artifact, a cluster of highly shared sequence variants. TCR beta V- and J-gene trimming was later associated with a missense DCLRE1C variant. The study flagged around 160 TCR beta chains as cytomegalovirus-associated.

To note about this clone: The antigen is unknown.

The trim removed 6 bases at V and 0 bases at J, leaving 13 bases unmatched. CDR3 length equals 17 residues. Germline V gives CDR1 SGHAT, CDR2 FQNNGV. The PCR made use of 60 Vbeta and 13 Jbeta primers. Data came from immunoSEQ multiplex PCR; TCRdb stores just in-frame clones and leaves some out. The sample has about 130,000 clones, around 8.5% seen once. The sample comprised PBMCs. The receptor was isolated from a man in his forties in good health and CMV-seronegative. V usage is TRBV11-2 and J usage is TRBJ2-7; 8 bases are shared with TRBD2. CDR3 sequence (DNA): TGTGCCAGCAGTTTCCGGGGGGGTGGGGGAAGCTCCTACGAGCAGTACTTC. This sequence encodes CASSFRGGGGSSYEQYF.